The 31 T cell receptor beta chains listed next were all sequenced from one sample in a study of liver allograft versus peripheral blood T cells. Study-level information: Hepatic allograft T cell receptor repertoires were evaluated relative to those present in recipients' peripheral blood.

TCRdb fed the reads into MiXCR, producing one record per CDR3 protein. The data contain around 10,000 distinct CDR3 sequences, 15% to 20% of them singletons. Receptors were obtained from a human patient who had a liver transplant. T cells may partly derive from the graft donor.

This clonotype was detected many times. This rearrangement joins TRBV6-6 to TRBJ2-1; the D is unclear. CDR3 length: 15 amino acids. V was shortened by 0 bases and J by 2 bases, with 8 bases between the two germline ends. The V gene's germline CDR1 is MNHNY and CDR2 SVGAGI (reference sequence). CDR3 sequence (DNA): TGTGCCAGCAGTTACTCCCTGACACCCTACAATGAGCAGTTCTTC. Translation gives CASSYSLTPYNEQFF.

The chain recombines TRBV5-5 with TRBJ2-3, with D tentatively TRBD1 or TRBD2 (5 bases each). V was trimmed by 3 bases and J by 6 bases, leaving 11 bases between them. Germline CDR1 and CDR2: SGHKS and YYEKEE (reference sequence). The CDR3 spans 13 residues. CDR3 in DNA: TGTGCCAGCAGCTGGGGGAATCTCGATACGCAGTATTTT. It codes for CASSWGNLDTQYF.

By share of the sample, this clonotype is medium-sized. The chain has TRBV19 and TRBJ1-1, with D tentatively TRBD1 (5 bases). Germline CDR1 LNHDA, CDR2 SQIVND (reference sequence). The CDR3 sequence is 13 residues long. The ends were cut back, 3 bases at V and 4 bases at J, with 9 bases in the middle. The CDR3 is CASSMRGGTEAFF. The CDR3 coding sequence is TGTGCCAGTAGTATGAGGGGTGGCACTGAAGCTTTCTTT.

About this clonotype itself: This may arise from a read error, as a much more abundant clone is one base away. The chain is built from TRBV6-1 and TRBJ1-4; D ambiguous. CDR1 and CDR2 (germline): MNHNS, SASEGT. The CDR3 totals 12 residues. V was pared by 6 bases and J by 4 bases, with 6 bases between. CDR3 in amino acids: CASRDVNEKLFF. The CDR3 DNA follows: TGTGCCAGCAGAGACGTTAATGAAAAACTGTTTTTT.

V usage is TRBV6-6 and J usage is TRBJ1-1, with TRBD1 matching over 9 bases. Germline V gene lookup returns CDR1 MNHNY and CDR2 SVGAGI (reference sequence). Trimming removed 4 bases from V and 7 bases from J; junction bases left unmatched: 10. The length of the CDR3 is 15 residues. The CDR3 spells CASSLQGAAIHEAFF. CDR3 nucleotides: TGTGCCAGCAGTTTACAGGGGGCCGCCATTCATGAAGCTTTCTTT.

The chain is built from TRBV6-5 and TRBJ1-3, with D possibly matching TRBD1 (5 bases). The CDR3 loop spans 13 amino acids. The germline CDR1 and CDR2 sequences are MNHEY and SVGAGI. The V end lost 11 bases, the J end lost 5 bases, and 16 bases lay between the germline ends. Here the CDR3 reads CASRGGIRNTIYF. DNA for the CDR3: TGTGCCTCCCGGGGGGGAATCAGAAACACCATATATTTT.

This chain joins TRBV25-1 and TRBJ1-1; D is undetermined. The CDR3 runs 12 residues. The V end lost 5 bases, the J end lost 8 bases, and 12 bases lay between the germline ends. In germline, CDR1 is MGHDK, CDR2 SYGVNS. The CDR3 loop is CASSLDTAEAFF. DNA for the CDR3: TGTGCCAGCAGTCTGGATACAGCCGAAGCTTTCTTT.

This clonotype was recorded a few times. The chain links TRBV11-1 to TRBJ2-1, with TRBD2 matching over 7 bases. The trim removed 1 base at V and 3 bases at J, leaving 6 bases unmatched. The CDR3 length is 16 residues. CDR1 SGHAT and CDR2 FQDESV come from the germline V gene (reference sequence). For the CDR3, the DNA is TGTGCCAGCAGCTTAGGGGGGGGAGAGTTCTACAATGAGCAGTTCTTC. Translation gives CASSLGGGEFYNEQFF.

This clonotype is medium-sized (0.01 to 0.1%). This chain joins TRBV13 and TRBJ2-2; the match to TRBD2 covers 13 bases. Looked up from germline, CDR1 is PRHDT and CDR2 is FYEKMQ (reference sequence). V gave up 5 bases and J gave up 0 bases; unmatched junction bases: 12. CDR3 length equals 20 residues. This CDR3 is CASSHTILAGGPSNTGELFF. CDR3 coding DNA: TGTGCCAGCAGCCATACCATACTAGCGGGGGGGCCCTCGAACACCGGGGAGCTGTTTTTT.

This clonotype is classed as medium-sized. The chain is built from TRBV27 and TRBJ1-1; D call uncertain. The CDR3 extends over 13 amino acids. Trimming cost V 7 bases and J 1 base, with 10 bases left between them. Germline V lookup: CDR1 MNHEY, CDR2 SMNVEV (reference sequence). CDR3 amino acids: CASTLRGNTEAFF. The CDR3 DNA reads TGTGCCAGCACCCTCCGGGGGAACACTGAAGCTTTCTTT.

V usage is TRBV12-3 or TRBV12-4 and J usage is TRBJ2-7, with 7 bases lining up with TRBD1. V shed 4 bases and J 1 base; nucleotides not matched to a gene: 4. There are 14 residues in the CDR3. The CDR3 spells CASSWGQTSYEQYF. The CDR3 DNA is TGTGCCAGCAGTTGGGGACAGACGTCCTACGAGCAGTACTTC.

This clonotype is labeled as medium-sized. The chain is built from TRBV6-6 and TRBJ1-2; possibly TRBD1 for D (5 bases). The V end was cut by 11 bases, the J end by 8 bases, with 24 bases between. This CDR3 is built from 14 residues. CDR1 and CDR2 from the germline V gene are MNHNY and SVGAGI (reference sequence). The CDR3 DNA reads TGTGCCGTGGTGCAGCAGTCCCTCGGGGGGGGCTACACCTTC. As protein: CAVVQQSLGGGYTF.

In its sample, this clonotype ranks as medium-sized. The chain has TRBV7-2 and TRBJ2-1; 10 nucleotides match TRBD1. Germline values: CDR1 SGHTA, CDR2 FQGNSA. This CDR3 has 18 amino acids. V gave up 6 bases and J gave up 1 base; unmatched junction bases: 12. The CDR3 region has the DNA TGTGCCAGCAGTCGTGGTCCGACAGGGGGCGTATCCTACAATGAGCAGTTCTTC. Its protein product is CASSRGPTGGVSYNEQFF.

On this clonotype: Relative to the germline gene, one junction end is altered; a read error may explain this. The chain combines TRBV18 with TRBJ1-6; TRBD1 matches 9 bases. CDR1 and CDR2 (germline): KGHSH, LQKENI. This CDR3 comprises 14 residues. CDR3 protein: CASSGDRDNSPPHF. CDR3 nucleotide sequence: TGTGCCAGCTCAGGGGACAGGGATAATTCACCCCCCCACTTT. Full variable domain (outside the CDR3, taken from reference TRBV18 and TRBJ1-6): NAGVMQNPRHLVRRRGQEARLRCSPMKGHSHVYWYRQLPEEGLKFMVYLQKENIIDESGMPKERFSAEFPKEGPSILRIQQVVRGDSAAYFCASSGDRDNSPPHFGNGTRLTVT.

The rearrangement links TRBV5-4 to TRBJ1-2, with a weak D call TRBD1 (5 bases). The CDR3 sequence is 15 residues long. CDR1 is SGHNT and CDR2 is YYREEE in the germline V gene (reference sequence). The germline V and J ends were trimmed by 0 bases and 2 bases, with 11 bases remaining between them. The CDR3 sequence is CASSLAGVQNYGYTF. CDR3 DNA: TGTGCCAGCAGCTTGGCGGGGGTCCAAAACTATGGCTACACCTTC.

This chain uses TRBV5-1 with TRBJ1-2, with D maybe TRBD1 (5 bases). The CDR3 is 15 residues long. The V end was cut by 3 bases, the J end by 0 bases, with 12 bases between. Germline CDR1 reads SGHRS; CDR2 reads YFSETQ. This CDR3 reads CASSSGQEANYGYTF. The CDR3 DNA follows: TGCGCCAGCAGCTCCGGACAAGAAGCTAACTATGGCTACACCTTC.

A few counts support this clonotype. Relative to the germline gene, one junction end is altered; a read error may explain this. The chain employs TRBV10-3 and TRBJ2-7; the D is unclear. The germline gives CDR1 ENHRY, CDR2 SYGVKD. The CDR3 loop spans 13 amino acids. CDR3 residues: CASSVSTVIEQYF. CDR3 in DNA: TGTGCCAGCAGTGTGTCAACAGTGATCGAGCAGTACTTC.

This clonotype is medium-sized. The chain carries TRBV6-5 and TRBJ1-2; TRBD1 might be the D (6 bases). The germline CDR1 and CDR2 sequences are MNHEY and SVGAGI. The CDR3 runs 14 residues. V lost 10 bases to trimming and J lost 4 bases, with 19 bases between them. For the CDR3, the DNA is TGTGCCACCGAGGGGGGGAGAGGGGCCTATGGCTACACCTTC. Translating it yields CATEGGRGAYGYTF.

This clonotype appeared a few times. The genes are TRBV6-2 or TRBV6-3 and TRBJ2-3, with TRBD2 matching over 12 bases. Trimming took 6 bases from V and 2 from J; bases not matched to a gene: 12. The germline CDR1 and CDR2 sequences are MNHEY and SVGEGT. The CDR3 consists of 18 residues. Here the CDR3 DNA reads TGTGCCAGCAGACGAGGGCGACTAGCGGGGGTAACCACAGATACGCAGTATTTT. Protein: CASRRGRLAGVTTDTQYF.

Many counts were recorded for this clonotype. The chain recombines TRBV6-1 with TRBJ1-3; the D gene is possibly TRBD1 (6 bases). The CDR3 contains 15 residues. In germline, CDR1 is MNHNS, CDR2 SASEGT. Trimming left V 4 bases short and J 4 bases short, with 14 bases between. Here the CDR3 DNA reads TGTGCCAGCAGTGTAACAGGGTATATCGGAAACACCATATATTTT. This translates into CASSVTGYIGNTIYF.

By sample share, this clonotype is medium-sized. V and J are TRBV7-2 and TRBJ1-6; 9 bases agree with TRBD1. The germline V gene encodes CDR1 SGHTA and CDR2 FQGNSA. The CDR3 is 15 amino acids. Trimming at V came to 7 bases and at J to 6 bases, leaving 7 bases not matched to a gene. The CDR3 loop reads CASTHGGQGNSPLHF. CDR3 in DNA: TGTGCCAGCACCCATGGGGGACAGGGTAATTCACCCCTCCACTTT.

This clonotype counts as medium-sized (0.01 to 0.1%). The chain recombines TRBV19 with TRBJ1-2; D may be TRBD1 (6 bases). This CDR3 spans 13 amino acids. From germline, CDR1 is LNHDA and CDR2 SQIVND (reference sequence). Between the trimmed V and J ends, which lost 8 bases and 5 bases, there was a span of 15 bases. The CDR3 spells CASGDTGRYGYTF. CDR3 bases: TGTGCCAGTGGAGATACAGGGAGATATGGCTACACCTTC.

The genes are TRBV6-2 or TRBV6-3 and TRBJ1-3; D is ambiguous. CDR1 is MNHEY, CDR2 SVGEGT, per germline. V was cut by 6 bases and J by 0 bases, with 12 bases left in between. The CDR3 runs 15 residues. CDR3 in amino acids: CASSHLNRSGNTIYF. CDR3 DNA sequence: TGTGCCAGCAGCCACCTGAATCGCTCTGGAAACACCATATATTTT.

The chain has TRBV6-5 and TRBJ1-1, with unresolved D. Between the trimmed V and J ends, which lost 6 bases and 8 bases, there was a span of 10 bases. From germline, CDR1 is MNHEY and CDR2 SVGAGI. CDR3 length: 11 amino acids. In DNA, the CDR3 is TGTGCCAGCAGCGACTTCGGGGAAGCTTTCTTT. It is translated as CASSDFGEAFF.

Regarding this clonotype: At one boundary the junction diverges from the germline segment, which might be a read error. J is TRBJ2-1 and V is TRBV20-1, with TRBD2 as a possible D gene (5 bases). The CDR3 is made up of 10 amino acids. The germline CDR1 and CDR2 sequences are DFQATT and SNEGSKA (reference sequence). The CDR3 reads CSVSDRGTVF. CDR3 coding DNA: TGCAGTGTATCCGATCGGGGAACAGTCTTC.

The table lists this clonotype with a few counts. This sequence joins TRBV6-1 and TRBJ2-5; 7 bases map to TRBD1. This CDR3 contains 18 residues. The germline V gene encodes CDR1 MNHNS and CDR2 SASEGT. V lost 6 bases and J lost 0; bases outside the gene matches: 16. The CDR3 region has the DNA TGTGCCAGCAGGACTGGGCCCCAAAGGGGGCCTTACCAAGAGACCCAGTACTTC. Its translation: CASRTGPQRGPYQETQYF.

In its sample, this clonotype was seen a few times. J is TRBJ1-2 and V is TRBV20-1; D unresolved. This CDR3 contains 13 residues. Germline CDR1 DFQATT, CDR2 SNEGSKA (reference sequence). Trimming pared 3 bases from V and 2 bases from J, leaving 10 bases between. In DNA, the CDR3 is TGCAGTGCTAGGACTTTTGGAAACTATGGCTACACCTTC. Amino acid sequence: CSARTFGNYGYTF.

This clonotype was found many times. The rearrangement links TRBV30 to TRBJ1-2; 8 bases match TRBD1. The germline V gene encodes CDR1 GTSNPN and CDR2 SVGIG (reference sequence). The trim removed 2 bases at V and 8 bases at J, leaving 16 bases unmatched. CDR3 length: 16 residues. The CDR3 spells CAWSRGQGEGSFGYTF. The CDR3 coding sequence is TGTGCCTGGAGTAGAGGACAGGGAGAAGGGTCGTTCGGCTACACCTTC.

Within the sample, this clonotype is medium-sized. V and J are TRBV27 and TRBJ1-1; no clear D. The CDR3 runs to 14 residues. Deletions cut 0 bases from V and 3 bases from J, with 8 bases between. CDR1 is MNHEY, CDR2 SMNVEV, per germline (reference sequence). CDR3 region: CASSLSPRDTEAFF. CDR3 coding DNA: TGTGCCAGCAGTTTATCCCCGAGGGACACTGAAGCTTTCTTT.

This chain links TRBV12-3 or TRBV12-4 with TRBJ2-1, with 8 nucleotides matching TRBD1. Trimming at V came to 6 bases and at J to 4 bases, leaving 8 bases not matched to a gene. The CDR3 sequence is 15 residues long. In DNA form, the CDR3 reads TGTGCCAGCAGCCCCCGGACAGGGACATACAATGAGCAGTTCTTC. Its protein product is CASSPRTGTYNEQFF.

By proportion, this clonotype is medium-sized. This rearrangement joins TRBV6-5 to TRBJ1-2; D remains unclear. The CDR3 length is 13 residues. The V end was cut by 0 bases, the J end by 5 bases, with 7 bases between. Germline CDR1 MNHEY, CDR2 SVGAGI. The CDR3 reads CASSYSKGYGYTF. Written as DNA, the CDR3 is TGTGCCAGCAGTTACTCGAAAGGTTATGGCTACACCTTC.